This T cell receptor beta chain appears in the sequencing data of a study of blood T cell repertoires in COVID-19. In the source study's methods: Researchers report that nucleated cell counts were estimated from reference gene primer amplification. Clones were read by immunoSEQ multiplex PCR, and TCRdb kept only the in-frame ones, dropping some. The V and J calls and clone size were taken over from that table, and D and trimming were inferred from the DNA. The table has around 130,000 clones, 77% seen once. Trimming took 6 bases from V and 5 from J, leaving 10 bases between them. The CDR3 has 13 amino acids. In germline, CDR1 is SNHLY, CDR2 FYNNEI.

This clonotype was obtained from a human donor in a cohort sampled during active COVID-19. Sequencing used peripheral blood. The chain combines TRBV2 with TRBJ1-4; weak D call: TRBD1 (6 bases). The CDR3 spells CASRPGENEKLFF. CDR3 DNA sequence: TGTGCCAGCAGGCCAGGGGAGAATGAAAAACTGTTTTTT.